The clone carrying this T cell receptor (beta chain) was seen only once. The repertoire was sequenced with immunoSEQ multiplex PCR; TCRdb's copy has only in-frame clones and lacks some. The table has 22,000 or so clones, roughly four fifths seen once. The data are from a study of graft-versus-host responses after intestinal transplantation. Study details: All of the recipients had induction that used anti-thymocyte globulin, then tacrolimus and steroids for around three years.

Trimming pared 4 bases from V and 4 bases from J, leaving 17 bases between. This CDR3 comprises 15 residues. Germline CDR1 reads MGHRA; CDR2 reads YSYEKL. Intraepithelial and lamina propria lymphocytes were isolated from graft specimens. The source material was ileum tissue, sampled 12 days after intestinal transplant. This chain joins TRBV4-1 and TRBJ2-7, with D possibly TRBD1 on 5 matching bases. The TCR was taken from a human patient who received an intestinal transplant, so some T cells may come from the graft donor. The CDR3 DNA reads as TGCGCCAGCAGCCCGCAGGGCTCTAGAAGATACGAGCAGTACTTC. Protein sequence: CASSPQGSRRYEQYF.